Listed below are T cell receptor beta chains from one sample, sequenced in a study of blood T cell repertoires in COVID-19. Sequencing was performed with immunoSEQ multiplex PCR; in TCRdb, only in-frame clones are kept and a portion is missing. The sample holds about 220,000 clones, approximately 84% seen once. The sequencing sample was made of peripheral blood. The receptor source for this set is a woman in her 30s who had recovered from COVID-19. The CDR3 runs from the conserved cysteine through the conserved F or W. A D gene is named only where the DNA matches it firmly. Clone size is given for some rows only: seen once, a few or many times, or a class if the clone is expanded.

V gene: TRBV7-3
clone size: -
D gene: -
J gene: TRBJ2-2
CDR3 protein: CASSLMVLGGSGELFF
CDR3 DNA: TGTGCCAGCAGCTTAATGGTACTCGGGGGATCCGGGGAGCTGTTTTTT

V gene: TRBV27
clone size: -
D gene: -
J gene: TRBJ2-1
CDR3 protein: CASSFGSDYNEQFF
CDR3 DNA: TGTGCCAGCAGTTTCGGGTCAGACTACAATGAGCAGTTCTTC

V gene: TRBV5-1
clone size: -
D gene: -
J gene: TRBJ2-5
CDR3 protein: CASSLGGEETQYF
CDR3 DNA: TGCGCCAGCAGCTTAGGGGGTGAAGAGACCCAGTACTTC

V gene: TRBV15
clone size: -
D gene: -
J gene: TRBJ1-5
CDR3 protein: CATSSPNQPQHF
CDR3 DNA: TGTGCCACCAGCAGCCCTAATCAGCCCCAGCATTTT

V gene: TRBV9
clone size: -
D gene: TRBD2
J gene: TRBJ2-3
CDR3 protein: CASSPAGGQTDTQYF
CDR3 DNA: TGTGCCAGCAGCCCCGCGGGGGGGCAGACAGATACGCAGTATTTT

V gene: TRBV6-6
clone size: -
D gene: TRBD2
J gene: TRBJ2-2
CDR3 protein: CASSSPTSGGAGELFF
CDR3 DNA: TGTGCCAGCAGTTCTCCGACTAGCGGGGGGGCCGGGGAGCTGTTTTTT

V gene: TRBV11-2
clone size: few
D gene: TRBD2
J gene: TRBJ2-7
CDR3 protein: CASSLAGGEQYF
CDR3 DNA: TGTGCCAGCAGCTTAGCGGGGGGCGAGCAGTACTTC

V gene: TRBV9
clone size: -
D gene: -
J gene: TRBJ1-1
CDR3 protein: CASSPLGQSAEAFF
CDR3 DNA: TGTGCCAGCAGCCCCCTGGGACAATCAGCCGAAGCTTTCTTT

V gene: TRBV16
clone size: -
D gene: -
J gene: TRBJ1-1
CDR3 protein: CASSQSYRDTEAFF
CDR3 DNA: TGTGCCAGCAGCCAATCGTACAGGGACACTGAAGCTTTCTTT

V gene: TRBV9
clone size: -
D gene: -
J gene: TRBJ1-2
CDR3 protein: CASSVGATVYGYTF
CDR3 DNA: TGTGCCAGCAGCGTAGGCGCGACAGTATATGGCTACACCTTC

V gene: TRBV5-4
clone size: once
D gene: -
J gene: TRBJ2-7
CDR3 protein: CASSLDATRQYF
CDR3 DNA: TGTGCCAGCAGCTTGGACGCAACTCGGCAGTACTTC

V gene: TRBV3-1/TRBV3-2
clone size: -
D gene: TRBD2
J gene: TRBJ2-6
CDR3 protein: CASSQDWGSGGATGANVLTF
CDR3 DNA: TGTGCCAGCAGCCAAGATTGGGGTAGCGGGGGGGCAACTGGGGCCAACGTCCTGACTTTC

V gene: TRBV24-1
clone size: -
D gene: -
J gene: TRBJ2-5
CDR3 protein: CATSPGTLGETQYF
CDR3 DNA: TGTGCCACCAGCCCGGGGACTTTGGGAGAGACCCAGTACTTC

V gene: TRBV7-9
clone size: -
D gene: TRBD1
J gene: TRBJ1-6
CDR3 protein: CASSPGQGSPLHF
CDR3 DNA: TGTGCCAGCAGTCCAGGACAGGGTTCACCCCTCCACTTT

V gene: TRBV6-5
clone size: -
D gene: TRBD1
J gene: TRBJ1-1
CDR3 protein: CASRDATQGTEAFF
CDR3 DNA: TGTGCCAGCCGGGACGCCACACAGGGGACTGAAGCTTTCTTT

V gene: TRBV6-6
clone size: -
D gene: TRBD1
J gene: TRBJ2-1
CDR3 protein: CASSYPRGTGFYEQFF
CDR3 DNA: TGTGCCAGCAGTTACCCCAGAGGGACAGGGTTTTATGAGCAGTTCTTC

V gene: TRBV4-1
clone size: -
D gene: -
J gene: TRBJ1-4
CDR3 protein: CASSQDSLGATNEKLFF
CDR3 DNA: TGCGCCAGCAGCCAAGATTCTTTAGGGGCCACTAATGAAAAACTGTTTTTT

V gene: TRBV9
clone size: -
D gene: -
J gene: TRBJ1-5
CDR3 protein: CATFNQPQHF
CDR3 DNA: TGTGCCACCTTTAATCAGCCCCAGCATTTT

V gene: TRBV6-5
clone size: -
D gene: -
J gene: TRBJ2-7
CDR3 protein: CASRRGGSNYEQYF
CDR3 DNA: TGTGCCAGCAGGAGGGGGGGGTCCAACTACGAGCAGTACTTC

V gene: TRBV19
clone size: -
D gene: TRBD1
J gene: TRBJ1-5
CDR3 protein: CASSIAGTGSQPQHF
CDR3 DNA: TGTGCCAGTAGTATAGCGGGGACAGGGAGTCAGCCCCAGCATTTT

V gene: TRBV3-1/TRBV3-2
clone size: -
D gene: -
J gene: TRBJ2-5
CDR3 protein: CASSQRTTLRGETQYF
CDR3 DNA: TGTGCCAGCAGCCAGCGGACGACCTTGAGAGGGGAGACCCAGTACTTC

V gene: TRBV29-1
clone size: -
D gene: TRBD2
J gene: TRBJ2-5
CDR3 protein: CSVPITGLADQETQYF
CDR3 DNA: TGCAGCGTTCCAATCACGGGACTAGCGGACCAAGAGACCCAGTACTTC

V gene: TRBV5-1
clone size: once
D gene: -
J gene: TRBJ1-2
CDR3 protein: CASSQNQGNYGYTF
CDR3 DNA: TGCGCCAGCAGCCAGAACCAGGGGAACTATGGCTACACCTTC

V gene: TRBV6-5
clone size: -
D gene: -
J gene: TRBJ1-2
CDR3 protein: CASTDKYGYTF
CDR3 DNA: TGTGCCAGCACAGATAAATATGGCTACACCTTC